This TCR beta chain was obtained from a study of siplizumab effects on memory and regulatory T cells. The protocol was immunoSEQ multiplex PCR, while the TCRdb copy is restricted to in-frame clones and leaves out a portion. The sample holds some 100,000 clones; roughly 96% are singletons and the top ten take 0.031%. To note about this clone: Antigen: not known.

The V gene lost 8 bases and the J gene lost 4 bases, with 17 bases spanning the gap. CDR1 is KGHSH, CDR2 LQKENI, per germline. This CDR3 contains 14 residues. Study outcomes and limitations: There appeared to be greater diversity in naive T cells than in memory cells, and naive T cells seemed major contributors to the alloresponse.

The specimen was naive CD4+ T cells sorted from blood. The sequence derives from a human donor in good health. V and J are TRBV18 and TRBJ1-1; D not certain. The CDR3 nucleotides are TGTGCCAGCCTTCGATTCACCGGGATCACTGAAGCTTTCTTT. Protein product: CASLRFTGITEAFF.